Listed below are T cell receptor beta chains from one sample, sequenced in a study of cytomegalovirus exposure and HLA in healthy donors. Repertoires were generated with immunoSEQ multiplex PCR, while TCRdb's copy carries only in-frame clones and drops some. The listing contains 130,000 or so clones. The sample taken for sequencing was PBMCs. These receptors were taken from a man between 18 and 35 years old in good health and CMV-seronegative. Both conserved end residues are part of each CDR3. D genes are given only for firm matches.

d_gene: -; v_gene: TRBV28; j_gene: TRBJ1-5; CDR3nt: TGTGCCAGCAGTAAATACGGGGGGAGTCAGCCCCAGCATTTT; CDR3aa: CASSKYGGSQPQHF
d_gene: -; v_gene: TRBV19; j_gene: TRBJ2-7; CDR3nt: TGTGCCAGTAGTCCGCAGGGCTCCTACGAGCAGTACTTC; CDR3aa: CASSPQGSYEQYF
d_gene: -; v_gene: TRBV6-5; j_gene: TRBJ2-2; CDR3nt: TGTGCCAGCAGCCTTAACACCGGGGAGCTGTTTTTT; CDR3aa: CASSLNTGELFF
d_gene: -; v_gene: TRBV27; j_gene: TRBJ2-7; CDR3nt: TGTGCCAGCAGTTGGGCAGGCTCCTACGAGCAGTACTTC; CDR3aa: CASSWAGSYEQYF
d_gene: -; v_gene: TRBV25-1; j_gene: TRBJ1-2; CDR3nt: TGTGCCAGCAGTCTTCCCTCCGTGGGCTACACCTTC; CDR3aa: CASSLPSVGYTF
d_gene: TRBD1; v_gene: TRBV7-9; j_gene: TRBJ1-5; CDR3nt: TGTGCCAGCAGCACAACGGGGACAGGGGGCACGCGCAATCAGCCCCAGCATTTT; CDR3aa: CASSTTGTGGTRNQPQHF
d_gene: TRBD2; v_gene: TRBV28; j_gene: TRBJ2-3; CDR3nt: TGTGCCAGCACGCTGGGGCTAGCGGGCCCCCGCACAGATACGCAGTATTTT; CDR3aa: CASTLGLAGPRTDTQYF
d_gene: -; v_gene: TRBV10-3; j_gene: TRBJ2-7; CDR3nt: TGTGCCATCAGTGAGTCAGGAGCTACCTACGAGCAGTACTTC; CDR3aa: CAISESGATYEQYF
d_gene: -; v_gene: TRBV30; j_gene: TRBJ2-2; CDR3nt: TGTGCCTGGACAGGGAGGTTGAACACCGGGGAGCTGTTTTTT; CDR3aa: CAWTGRLNTGELFF
d_gene: TRBD2; v_gene: TRBV7-8; j_gene: TRBJ2-7; CDR3nt: TGTGCCACGTTTGGGACTAGCGGGGGGAGGTTATACGAGCAGTACTTC; CDR3aa: CATFGTSGGRLYEQYF
d_gene: TRBD1; v_gene: TRBV18; j_gene: TRBJ1-5; CDR3nt: TGTGCCAGCTCAGCCGCGGACAGGAACAATCAGCCCCAGCATTTT; CDR3aa: CASSAADRNNQPQHF
d_gene: -; v_gene: TRBV6-1; j_gene: TRBJ2-7; CDR3nt: TGTGCCAGCAGTGAACAGTTTACTAGCAGGTACGAGCAGTACTTC; CDR3aa: CASSEQFTSRYEQYF
d_gene: -; v_gene: TRBV4-3; j_gene: TRBJ2-7; CDR3nt: TGCGCCAGCAGCCAACGAGAGGGCCCCTACGAGCAGTACTTC; CDR3aa: CASSQREGPYEQYF
d_gene: TRBD1; v_gene: TRBV19; j_gene: TRBJ2-7; CDR3nt: TGTGCCAGTAGTACCGGGACAGGATCCTACGAGCAGTACTTC; CDR3aa: CASSTGTGSYEQYF
d_gene: -; v_gene: TRBV7-2; j_gene: TRBJ2-7; CDR3nt: TGTGCCAGCAGCATCGCCTACGAGCAGTACTTC; CDR3aa: CASSIAYEQYF
d_gene: TRBD1; v_gene: TRBV7-2; j_gene: TRBJ2-3; CDR3nt: TGTGCCAGCAGACAAGACAGGGGAAACACAGATACGCAGTATTTT; CDR3aa: CASRQDRGNTDTQYF
d_gene: TRBD1; v_gene: TRBV6-6; j_gene: TRBJ2-7; CDR3nt: TGTGCCAGCAGTTACCCACGACAGGGGACCTCCTACGAGCAGTACTTC; CDR3aa: CASSYPRQGTSYEQYF
d_gene: -; v_gene: TRBV7-2; j_gene: TRBJ2-5; CDR3nt: TGTGCCAGCAGCTTAGAAGTCCGGGGGGCGGAGACCCAGTACTTC; CDR3aa: CASSLEVRGAETQYF
d_gene: TRBD1; v_gene: TRBV7-4; j_gene: TRBJ2-2; CDR3nt: TGTGCCAGCAGCTCTGGACAGGGGCGAACCGGGGAGCTGTTTTTT; CDR3aa: CASSSGQGRTGELFF
d_gene: TRBD2; v_gene: TRBV6-5; j_gene: TRBJ2-7; CDR3nt: TGTGCCAGCAGCCGGACTAGCGGGGGATCCTACGAGCAGTACTTC; CDR3aa: CASSRTSGGSYEQYF
d_gene: TRBD2; v_gene: TRBV28; j_gene: TRBJ2-7; CDR3nt: TGTGCCAGCAGTCCGACTAGCGGGGGGTCCTACGAGCAGTACTTC; CDR3aa: CASSPTSGGSYEQYF
d_gene: TRBD1; v_gene: TRBV5-6; j_gene: TRBJ2-7; CDR3nt: TGTGCCAGCAGCGAGACAGGGGTTGAGTACGAGCAGTACTTC; CDR3aa: CASSETGVEYEQYF
d_gene: TRBD1; v_gene: TRBV2; j_gene: TRBJ1-6; CDR3nt: TGTGCCAGCAGTGATAAGGACAGGGCTTCACCCCTCCACTTT; CDR3aa: CASSDKDRASPLHF
d_gene: -; v_gene: TRBV7-9; j_gene: TRBJ2-7; CDR3nt: TGTGCCAGCAGCCCCTTAGGGGGTTTATACGAGCAGTACTTC; CDR3aa: CASSPLGGLYEQYF
d_gene: -; v_gene: TRBV5-4; j_gene: TRBJ1-1; CDR3nt: TGTGCCAGCAGCTTGGGGGGTCCTCGGGGGGCGACCCAAGCTTTCTTT; CDR3aa: CASSLGGPRGATQAFF
d_gene: -; v_gene: TRBV7-2; j_gene: TRBJ2-3; CDR3nt: TGTGCCAGCAGCTTAAACGGGGTTAGCACAGATACGCAGTATTTT; CDR3aa: CASSLNGVSTDTQYF
d_gene: -; v_gene: TRBV9; j_gene: TRBJ1-2; CDR3nt: TGTGCCAGCAGCACCCCCAAGGGGATGTCTTTTGGCTACACCTTC; CDR3aa: CASSTPKGMSFGYTF
d_gene: -; v_gene: TRBV5-1; j_gene: TRBJ1-2; CDR3nt: TGCGCCAGCACTCCGGGAGCTAACTATGGCTACACCTTC; CDR3aa: CASTPGANYGYTF
d_gene: TRBD2; v_gene: TRBV5-4; j_gene: TRBJ2-3; CDR3nt: TGTGCCAGCAGCCACGGAACTAGCGGGAGGGCCGCAGATACGCAGTATTTT; CDR3aa: CASSHGTSGRAADTQYF
d_gene: -; v_gene: TRBV29-1; j_gene: TRBJ2-7; CDR3nt: TGCAGCGTTGAAGGAGTGAGAGGCGGACACTCCTACGAGCAGTACTTC; CDR3aa: CSVEGVRGGHSYEQYF
d_gene: TRBD2; v_gene: TRBV5-4; j_gene: TRBJ2-2; CDR3nt: TGTGCCAGCAGCGCTTTAGCGGGGGTGGCCGGGGAGCTGTTTTTT; CDR3aa: CASSALAGVAGELFF
d_gene: -; v_gene: TRBV5-1; j_gene: TRBJ1-2; CDR3nt: TGCGCCAGCAGCTTGGGTCCGGACTATGGCTACACCTTC; CDR3aa: CASSLGPDYGYTF
d_gene: -; v_gene: TRBV29-1; j_gene: TRBJ1-6; CDR3nt: TGCAGCGTTCCCGGGGTCAACTCCTATAATTCACCCCTCCACTTT; CDR3aa: CSVPGVNSYNSPLHF
d_gene: TRBD2; v_gene: TRBV27; j_gene: TRBJ2-3; CDR3nt: TGTGCCAGCAGTTTCCGAGCTAGCGGGGGGTTCACAGATACGCAGTATTTT; CDR3aa: CASSFRASGGFTDTQYF
d_gene: -; v_gene: TRBV2; j_gene: TRBJ2-7; CDR3nt: TGTGCCAGCAGTGAAGCGCTTCTCAGGGGTTATTTCTACGAGCAGTACTTC; CDR3aa: CASSEALLRGYFYEQYF
d_gene: -; v_gene: TRBV5-1; j_gene: TRBJ1-1; CDR3nt: TGCGCCAGCAGCGCGGCGACAGGACTAGGGACTGAAGCTTTCTTT; CDR3aa: CASSAATGLGTEAFF
d_gene: -; v_gene: TRBV19; j_gene: TRBJ1-1; CDR3nt: TGTGCCAGTAGTATCCTACTTGAGGGCACTGAAGCTTTCTTT; CDR3aa: CASSILLEGTEAFF
d_gene: -; v_gene: TRBV28; j_gene: TRBJ1-1; CDR3nt: TGTGCCAGCAGTTCATCCGGCGGCGGGGCTTTCTTT; CDR3aa: CASSSSGGGAFF
d_gene: TRBD2; v_gene: TRBV7-9; j_gene: TRBJ2-3; CDR3nt: TGTGCCAGCAGCCCCCTAACTAGCGGGGGGTGGCCAGATATGCAGTATTTT; CDR3aa: CASSPLTSGGWPDMQYF
d_gene: TRBD2; v_gene: TRBV28; j_gene: TRBJ2-7; CDR3nt: TGTGCCAGCAGCCAGAACTCCGGGACACTGGGGACTAGCGGGATGGCCACCTACGAGCAGTACTTC; CDR3aa: CASSQNSGTLGTSGMATYEQYF
d_gene: TRBD1; v_gene: TRBV18; j_gene: TRBJ2-7; CDR3nt: TGTGCCAGCTCACTCGGGACAGACTACGAGCGGTACTTC; CDR3aa: CASSLGTDYERYF
d_gene: -; v_gene: TRBV18; j_gene: TRBJ1-2; CDR3nt: TGTGCCAGCTCAATCGACAGGCTAAACTATGGCTACACCTTC; CDR3aa: CASSIDRLNYGYTF
d_gene: -; v_gene: TRBV28; j_gene: TRBJ1-1; CDR3nt: TGTGCCAGCGAGGGGAACACTGAAGCTTTCTTT; CDR3aa: CASEGNTEAFF
d_gene: -; v_gene: TRBV7-9; j_gene: TRBJ2-3; CDR3nt: TGTGCCAGCAGCTTAGACGCGGGGCCAGATACGCAGTATTTT; CDR3aa: CASSLDAGPDTQYF
d_gene: -; v_gene: TRBV7-2; j_gene: TRBJ2-7; CDR3nt: TGTGCCAGCAGCTTAGAGACTCGGTACGAGCAGTACTTC; CDR3aa: CASSLETRYEQYF
d_gene: -; v_gene: TRBV19; j_gene: TRBJ2-7; CDR3nt: TGTGCCAGTAGGCCGGGGGGCTTGGGGACGTACGAGCAGTACTTC; CDR3aa: CASRPGGLGTYEQYF
d_gene: TRBD2; v_gene: TRBV2; j_gene: TRBJ2-1; CDR3nt: TGTGCCAGCAGTGAAGGCCTAGCGGACGGGAATGAGCAGTTCTTC; CDR3aa: CASSEGLADGNEQFF
d_gene: -; v_gene: TRBV6-5; j_gene: TRBJ1-2; CDR3nt: TGTGCCAGCAGCGGTCGTAGTCGCACTGGCTACACCTTC; CDR3aa: CASSGRSRTGYTF
d_gene: TRBD1; v_gene: TRBV5-4; j_gene: TRBJ2-7; CDR3nt: TGTGCCAGCAGGAGACAGGGGGGCTACGAGCAGTACTTC; CDR3aa: CASRRQGGYEQYF